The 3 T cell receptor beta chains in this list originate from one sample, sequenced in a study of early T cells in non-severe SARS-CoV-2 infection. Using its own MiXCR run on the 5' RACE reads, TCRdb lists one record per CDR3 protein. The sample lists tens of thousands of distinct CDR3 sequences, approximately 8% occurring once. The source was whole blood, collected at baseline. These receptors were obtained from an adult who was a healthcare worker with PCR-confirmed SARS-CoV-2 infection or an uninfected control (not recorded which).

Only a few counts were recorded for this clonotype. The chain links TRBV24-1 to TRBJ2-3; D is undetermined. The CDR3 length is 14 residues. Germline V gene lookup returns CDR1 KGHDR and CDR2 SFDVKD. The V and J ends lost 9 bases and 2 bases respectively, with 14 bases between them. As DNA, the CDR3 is TGTGCCACCTCGGGCGCCCAATTCACAGATACGCAGTATTTT. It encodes CATSGAQFTDTQYF.

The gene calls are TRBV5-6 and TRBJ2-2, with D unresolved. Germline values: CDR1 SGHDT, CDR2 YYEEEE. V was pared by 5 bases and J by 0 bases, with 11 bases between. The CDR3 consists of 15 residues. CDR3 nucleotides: TGTGCCAGCAGGGTCCAAGGCCCGAACACCGGGGAGCTGTTTTTT. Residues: CASRVQGPNTGELFF.

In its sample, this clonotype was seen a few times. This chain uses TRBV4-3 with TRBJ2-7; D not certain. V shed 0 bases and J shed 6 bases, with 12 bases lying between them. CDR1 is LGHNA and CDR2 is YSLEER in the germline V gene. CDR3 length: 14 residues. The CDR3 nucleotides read TGCGCCAGCAGCCAAGATCCGTTAGGAAGCGAGCAGTACTTC. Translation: CASSQDPLGSEQYF.